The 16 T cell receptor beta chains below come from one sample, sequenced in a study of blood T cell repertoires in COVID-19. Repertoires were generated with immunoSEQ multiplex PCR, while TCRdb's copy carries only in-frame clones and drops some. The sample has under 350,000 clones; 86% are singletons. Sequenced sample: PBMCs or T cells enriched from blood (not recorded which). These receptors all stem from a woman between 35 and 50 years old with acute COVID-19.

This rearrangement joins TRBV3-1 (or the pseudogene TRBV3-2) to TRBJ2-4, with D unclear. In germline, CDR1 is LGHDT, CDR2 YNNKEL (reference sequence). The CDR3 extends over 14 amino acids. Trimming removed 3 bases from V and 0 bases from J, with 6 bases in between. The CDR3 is CASSQSLAKNIQYF. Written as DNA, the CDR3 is TGTGCCAGCAGCCAGAGTTTAGCCAAAAACATTCAGTACTTC.

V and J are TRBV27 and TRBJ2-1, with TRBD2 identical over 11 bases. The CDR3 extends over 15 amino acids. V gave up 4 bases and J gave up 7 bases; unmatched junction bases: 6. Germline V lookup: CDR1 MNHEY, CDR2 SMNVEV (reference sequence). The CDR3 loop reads CASSSPSGRSNEQFF. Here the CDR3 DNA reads TGTGCCAGCAGTTCCCCTAGCGGGAGGTCGAATGAGCAGTTCTTC.

The CDR3 DNA reads as TGTGCCAAAGGATACCGGGTTTCCTACGAGCAGTACTTC. Encoded protein: CAKGYRVSYEQYF. V and J are TRBV5-3 and TRBJ2-7; D gene ambiguous. TRBV5-3 is reported as an ORF; its role is uncertain. The CDR3 has 13 residues. Trimming took 9 bases from V and 1 from J, leaving 14 bases between them.

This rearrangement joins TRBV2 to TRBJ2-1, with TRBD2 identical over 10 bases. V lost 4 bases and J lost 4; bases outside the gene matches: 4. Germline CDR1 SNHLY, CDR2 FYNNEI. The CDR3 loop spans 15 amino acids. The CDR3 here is CASSVTSGVYNEQFF. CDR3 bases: TGTGCCAGCAGTGTAACTAGCGGGGTATACAATGAGCAGTTCTTC.

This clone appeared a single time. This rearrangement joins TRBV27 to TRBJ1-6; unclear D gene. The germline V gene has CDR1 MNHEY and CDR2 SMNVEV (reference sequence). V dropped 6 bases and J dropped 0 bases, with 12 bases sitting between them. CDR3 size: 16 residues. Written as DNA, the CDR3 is TGTGCCAGCAGCATCAGTAGCAGCTCCTATAATTCACCCCTCCACTTT. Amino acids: CASSISSSSYNSPLHF.

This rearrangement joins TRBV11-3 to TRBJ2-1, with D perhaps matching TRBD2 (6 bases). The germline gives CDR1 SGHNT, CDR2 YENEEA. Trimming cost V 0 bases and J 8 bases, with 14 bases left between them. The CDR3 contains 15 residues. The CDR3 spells CASSLDPSVGDEQFF. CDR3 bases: TGTGCCAGCAGCTTAGATCCTAGCGTTGGGGATGAGCAGTTCTTC. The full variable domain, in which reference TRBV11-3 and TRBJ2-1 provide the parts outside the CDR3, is EAGVVQSPRYKIIEKKQPVAFWCNPISGHNTLYWYLQNLGQGPELLIRYENEEAVDDSQLPKDRFSAERLKGVDSTLKIQPAELGDSAVYLCASSLDPSVGDEQFFGPGTRLTVL.

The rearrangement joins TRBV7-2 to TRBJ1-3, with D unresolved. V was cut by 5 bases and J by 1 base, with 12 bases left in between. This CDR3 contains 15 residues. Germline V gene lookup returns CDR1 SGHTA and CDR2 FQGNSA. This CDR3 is CASSLLSLSGNTIYF. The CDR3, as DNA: TGTGCCAGCAGCCTCTTAAGTCTATCTGGAAACACCATATATTTT.

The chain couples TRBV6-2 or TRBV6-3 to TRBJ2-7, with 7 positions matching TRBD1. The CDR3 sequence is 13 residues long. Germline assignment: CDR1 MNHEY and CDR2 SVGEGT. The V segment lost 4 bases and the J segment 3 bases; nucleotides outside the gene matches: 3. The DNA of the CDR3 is TGTGCCAGCAGTTTAACAGGGGTCTACGAGCAGTACTTC. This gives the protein CASSLTGVYEQYF.

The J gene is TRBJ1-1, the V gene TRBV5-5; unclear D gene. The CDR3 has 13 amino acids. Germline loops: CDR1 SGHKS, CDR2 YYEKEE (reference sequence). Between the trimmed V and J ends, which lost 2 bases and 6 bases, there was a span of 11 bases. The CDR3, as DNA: TGTGCCAGCAGCTTAATCGGTCTCGCTGAAGCTTTCTTT. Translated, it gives CASSLIGLAEAFF.

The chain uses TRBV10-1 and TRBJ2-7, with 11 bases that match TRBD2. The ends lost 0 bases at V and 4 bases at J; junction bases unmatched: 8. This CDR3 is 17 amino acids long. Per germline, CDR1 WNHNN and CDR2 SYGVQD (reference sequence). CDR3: CASSESRRLAGWYEQYF. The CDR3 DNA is TGCGCCAGCAGTGAGTCTAGGAGACTAGCGGGATGGTACGAGCAGTACTTC.

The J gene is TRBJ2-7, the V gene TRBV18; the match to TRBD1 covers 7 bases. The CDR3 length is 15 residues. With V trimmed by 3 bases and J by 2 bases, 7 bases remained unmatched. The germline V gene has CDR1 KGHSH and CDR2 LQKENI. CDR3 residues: CASSPPRGQPYEQYF. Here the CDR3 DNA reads TGTGCCAGCTCACCTCCAAGGGGACAGCCCTACGAGCAGTACTTC.

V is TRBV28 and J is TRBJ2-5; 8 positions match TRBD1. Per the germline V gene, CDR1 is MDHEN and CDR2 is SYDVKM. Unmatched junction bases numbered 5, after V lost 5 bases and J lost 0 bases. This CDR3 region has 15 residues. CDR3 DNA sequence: TGTGCCAGCAGTCCGACAGGGGCACACCAAGAGACCCAGTACTTC. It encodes CASSPTGAHQETQYF.

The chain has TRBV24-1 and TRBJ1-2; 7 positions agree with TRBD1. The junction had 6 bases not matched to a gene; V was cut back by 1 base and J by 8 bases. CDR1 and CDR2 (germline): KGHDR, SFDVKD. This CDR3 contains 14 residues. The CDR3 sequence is CATSDLGGLSGYTF. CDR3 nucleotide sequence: TGTGCCACCAGTGATTTAGGGGGCTTGAGCGGCTACACCTTC.

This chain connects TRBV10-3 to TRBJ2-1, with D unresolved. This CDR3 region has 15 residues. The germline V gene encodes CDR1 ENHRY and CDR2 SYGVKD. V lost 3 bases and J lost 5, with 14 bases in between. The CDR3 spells CAISDVQVTHNEQFF. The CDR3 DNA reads TGTGCCATCAGTGACGTGCAGGTTACCCACAATGAGCAGTTCTTC.

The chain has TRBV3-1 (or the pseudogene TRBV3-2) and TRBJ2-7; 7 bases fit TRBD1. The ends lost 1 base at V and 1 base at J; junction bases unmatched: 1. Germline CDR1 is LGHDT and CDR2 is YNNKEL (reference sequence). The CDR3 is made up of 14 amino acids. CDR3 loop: CASSQGDRSYEQYF. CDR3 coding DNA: TGTGCCAGCAGCCAAGGGGACAGATCCTACGAGCAGTACTTC.

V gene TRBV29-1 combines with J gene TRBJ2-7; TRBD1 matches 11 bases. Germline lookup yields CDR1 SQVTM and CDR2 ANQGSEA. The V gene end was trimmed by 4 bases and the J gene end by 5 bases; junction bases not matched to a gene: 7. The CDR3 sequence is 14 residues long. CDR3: CSVGAGTGGHEQYF. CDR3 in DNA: TGCAGCGTTGGGGCCGGGACAGGGGGGCACGAGCAGTACTTC.